The 22 T cell receptor beta chains listed next were all sequenced from one sample in a study of shared clonotypes between healthy human individuals. Naive CD8 cells lacked CD45RO, underwent positive selection for CCR7 and left out terminally differentiated effector memory CD45RA+ cells. Repertoires were generated with immunoSEQ multiplex PCR, while TCRdb's copy carries only in-frame clones and drops some. The data hold over 2,000,000 clones, with 93% observed a single time. The sequencing input was naive CD8+ T cells from PBMCs. The receptors come from a man between 18 and 35 years old in good health. Some clones in this sample may be carry-over from other donors' samples.

Remarks on this clone: This sample also contains other DNA sequences that code for the same CDR3. The chain couples TRBV14 to TRBJ2-5; D uncertain. Looked up from germline, CDR1 is SGHDN and CDR2 is FVKESK. V lost 3 bases, J lost 5 bases, and 1 base lay in between. The CDR3 spans 10 residues. The CDR3 DNA reads as TGTGCCAGCAGCCAGGAGACCCAGTACTTC. This sequence encodes CASSQETQYF.

The genes are TRBV25-1 and TRBJ1-3, with D maybe TRBD1 (6 bases). The germline V and J ends were trimmed by 5 bases and 4 bases, with 12 bases remaining between them. The CDR3 extends over 14 amino acids. CDR1 and CDR2 from the germline V gene are MGHDK and SYGVNS. CDR3 amino acids: CASSRRGSGNTIYF. Written as DNA, the CDR3 is TGTGCCAGCAGTAGAAGGGGGTCGGGAAACACCATATATTTT.

The genes are TRBV27 and TRBJ2-3; D gene unclear. Germline CDR1 is MNHEY and CDR2 is SMNVEV (reference sequence). CDR3 size: 11 residues. The V end lost 3 bases, the J end lost 7 bases, and 5 bases lay between the germline ends. The CDR3 coding sequence is TGTGCCAGCAGTTTGGGCTATACGCAGTATTTT. The encoded protein is CASSLGYTQYF.

This chain uses TRBV15 with TRBJ2-3; weak D call: TRBD2 (6 bases). Germline CDR1 LNHNV, CDR2 YYDKDF (reference sequence). The CDR3 contains 16 residues. Trimming pared 1 base from V and 0 bases from J, leaving 11 bases between. The CDR3 protein is CATSRARLVSTDTQYF. CDR3 DNA: TGTGCCACCAGCAGAGCTAGACTAGTAAGCACAGATACGCAGTATTTT.

Comments on this clone: Other DNA sequences within the sample encode an identical CDR3. The V and J genes are TRBV15 and TRBJ2-3; D gene uncertain. V lost 1 base to trimming and J lost 3 bases, with 5 bases between them. This CDR3 comprises 13 residues. CDR1 LNHNV and CDR2 YYDKDF come from the germline V gene (reference sequence). The CDR3 here is CATSRVGTDTQYF. In DNA, the CDR3 is TGTGCCACCAGCAGAGTTGGGACAGATACGCAGTATTTT. Full variable domain (rest looked up from reference TRBV15 and TRBJ2-3): DAMVIQNPRYQVTQFGKPVTLSCSQTLNHNVMYWYQQKSSQAPKLLFHYYDKDFNNEADTPDNFQSRRPNTSFCFLDIRSPGLGDTAMYLCATSRVGTDTQYFGPGTRLTVL.

The rearrangement joins TRBV28 to TRBJ2-1, with D uncertain. V was cut by 5 bases and J by 0 bases, with 11 bases left in between. CDR3 size: 15 residues. Germline V gene data show CDR1 as MDHEN and CDR2 as SYDVKM. CDR3 in DNA: TGTGCCAGCAGTATCCTCCCGAGCTCCTACAATGAGCAGTTCTTC. This gives the protein CASSILPSSYNEQFF.

The gene calls are TRBV10-2 and TRBJ1-5; TRBD1 might be the D (6 bases). The V and J ends lost 0 bases and 3 bases respectively, with 9 bases between them. The CDR3 runs 15 residues. Germline values: CDR1 WSHSY, CDR2 SAAADI. CDR3: CASSESDRPNQPQHF. In DNA form, the CDR3 reads TGCGCCAGCAGTGAGTCAGACAGGCCCAATCAGCCCCAGCATTTT.

The V gene is TRBV5-6, the J gene TRBJ1-5; 11 nucleotides match TRBD1. This CDR3 has 15 residues. Germline V lookup: CDR1 SGHDT, CDR2 YYEEEE. V lost 3 bases to trimming and J lost 6 bases; unmatched junction nucleotides: 5. DNA for the CDR3: TGTGCCAGCAGCTCCGGGACAGGGGGAATTCAGCCCCAGCATTTT. Translating gives CASSSGTGGIQPQHF.

This chain joins TRBV9 and TRBJ2-3; 11 nucleotides match TRBD1. V lost 1 base to trimming and J lost 6 bases; unmatched junction nucleotides: 7. The CDR3 spans 16 residues. The germline gives CDR1 SGDLS, CDR2 YYNGEE. Written as DNA, the CDR3 is TGTGCCAGCAGCGTAAGCCGGACAGGGGGCAGGGATACGCAGTATTTT. Translation gives CASSVSRTGGRDTQYF. Full variable domain (remainder filled in from reference TRBV9 and TRBJ2-3): DSGVTQTPKHLITATGQRVTLRCSPRSGDLSVYWYQQSLDQGLQFLIQYYNGEERAKGNILERFSAQQFPDLHSELNLSSLELGDSALYFCASSVSRTGGRDTQYFGPGTRLTVL.

CDR3: CASSSTTGTEAFF. DNA of the CDR3: TGCGCCAGCAGCTCGACGACTGGAACTGAAGCTTTCTTT. The chain uses TRBV5-1 and TRBJ1-1; D call uncertain. CDR3 length: 13 amino acids. V was trimmed by 3 bases and J by 5 bases, leaving 11 bases between them. The germline CDR1 and CDR2 sequences are SGHRS and YFSETQ.

V and J are TRBV4-3 and TRBJ2-1; D is ambiguous. V lost 0 bases and J lost 0, with 9 bases in between. The CDR3 is 16 residues long. Germline CDR1 LGHNA, CDR2 YSLEER. In DNA form, the CDR3 reads TGCGCCAGCAGCCAAGAGAGTCAAAGCTCCTACAATGAGCAGTTCTTC. This sequence encodes CASSQESQSSYNEQFF.

This clone was picked up one time. The chain uses TRBV19 and TRBJ2-5; D call uncertain. From germline, CDR1 is LNHDA and CDR2 SQIVND (reference sequence). With 11 bases removed from V and 1 base from J, the gap between germline ends came to 14 bases. The CDR3 covers 13 residues. CDR3: CAPRERIQETQYF. CDR3 DNA sequence: TGTGCCCCTCGAGAGCGCATCCAAGAGACCCAGTACTTC.

The rearrangement uses TRBV10-3 and TRBJ2-1; no firm D call. The CDR3 has 15 amino acids. Trimming cost V 4 bases and J 4 bases, with 14 bases left between them. Per the germline V gene, CDR1 is ENHRY and CDR2 is SYGVKD. CDR3 coding DNA: TGTGCCATCAGTGCTGCGCTTGGGGTGTACAATGAGCAGTTCTTC. As protein: CAISAALGVYNEQFF.

Of note for this clone: The sample contains more than one DNA sequence encoding this CDR3. The chain recombines TRBV4-1 with TRBJ2-7, with D uncertain. V lost 1 base to trimming and J lost 0 bases, with 7 bases between them. The V gene's germline CDR1 is MGHRA and CDR2 YSYEKL. The CDR3 totals 14 residues. CDR3 amino acids: CASSQGPSSYEQYF. The DNA of the CDR3 is TGCGCCAGCAGCCAAGGGCCCAGCTCCTACGAGCAGTACTTC.

The J gene is TRBJ1-5, the V gene TRBV15; a possible D gene is TRBD1 (5 bases). This CDR3 contains 19 residues. The V and J ends lost 3 bases and 6 bases respectively, with 27 bases between them. Per germline, CDR1 LNHNV and CDR2 YYDKDF (reference sequence). The CDR3 region has the DNA TGTGCCACCAGCAGTTTAACGTATAGGGGCCTCTTTAATTCTCAGCCCCAGCATTTT. Its protein is CATSSLTYRGLFNSQPQHF.

In DNA, the CDR3 is TGCGCCAGCAGCCAAGATCTCCCGGGACGGAGCAATCAGCCCCAGCATTTT. It specifies CASSQDLPGRSNQPQHF. This chain links TRBV4-3 with TRBJ1-5, with D possibly being TRBD1 (5 bases). Deletions cut 0 bases from V and 1 base from J, with 13 bases between. The CDR3 consists of 17 residues. Per the germline V gene, CDR1 is LGHNA and CDR2 is YSLEER.

CDR3 bases: TGTGCCAGCAGTACCGTTACAGGTTATAATAGCGGGGATACGCAGTATTTT. Encoded protein: CASSTVTGYNSGDTQYF. The chain combines TRBV27 with TRBJ2-3; 7 nucleotides match TRBD2. Losses at the gene ends were 5 bases for V and 6 bases for J; bases not matched to a gene: 17. The CDR3 consists of 17 residues. Germline CDR1 reads MNHEY; CDR2 reads SMNVEV (reference sequence).

The chain joins TRBV7-9 to TRBJ2-7; no clear D. Trimming removed 5 bases at V and 7 bases at J, with 15 bases between. The germline V gene has CDR1 SEHNR and CDR2 FQNEAQ (reference sequence). The CDR3 spans 13 residues. The CDR3 reads CASSPNVPGEQYF. The CDR3 region has the DNA TGTGCCAGCAGCCCGAACGTCCCTGGGGAGCAGTACTTC.

This chain connects TRBV28 to TRBJ1-5; D gene ambiguous. The V and J ends lost 1 base and 2 bases respectively, with 15 bases between them. CDR3 length: 17 amino acids. Germline-derived CDR1 and CDR2 are MDHEN and SYDVKM. The CDR3 region is CASSLSRFRGGNQPQHF. The CDR3 nucleotides are TGTGCCAGCAGTTTATCCAGGTTTCGAGGCGGCAATCAGCCCCAGCATTTT.

This sequence joins TRBV25-1 and TRBJ2-5; a weak D match, TRBD1 (6 bases). The CDR3 loop spans 14 amino acids. V lost 5 bases and J lost 3, with 13 bases in between. Germline CDR1 and CDR2: MGHDK and SYGVNS. The CDR3 protein is CASSPTSGEETQYF. CDR3 coding DNA: TGTGCCAGCAGTCCCACTTCAGGGGAAGAGACCCAGTACTTC.

The chain employs TRBV9 and TRBJ2-2; D may be TRBD2 (6 bases). There are 14 residues in the CDR3. Germline V gene sequence: CDR1 SGDLS, CDR2 YYNGEE. V was shortened by 2 bases and J by 10 bases, with 15 bases between the two germline ends. CDR3 nucleotide sequence: TGTGCCAGCAGCGTTACCGGGACTGCGAAGGAGCTGTTTTTT. It is translated as CASSVTGTAKELFF.

The V gene is TRBV7-9, the J gene TRBJ2-5; 8 bases fit TRBD1. The CDR3 sequence is 12 residues long. J gave up 3 bases and V 6 bases, and 0 bases lay outside the gene matches. CDR1 and CDR2 from the germline V gene are SEHNR and FQNEAQ (reference sequence). CDR3 nucleotide sequence: TGTGCCAGCAGGACAGGGGAAGAGACCCAGTACTTC. It is translated as CASRTGEETQYF.